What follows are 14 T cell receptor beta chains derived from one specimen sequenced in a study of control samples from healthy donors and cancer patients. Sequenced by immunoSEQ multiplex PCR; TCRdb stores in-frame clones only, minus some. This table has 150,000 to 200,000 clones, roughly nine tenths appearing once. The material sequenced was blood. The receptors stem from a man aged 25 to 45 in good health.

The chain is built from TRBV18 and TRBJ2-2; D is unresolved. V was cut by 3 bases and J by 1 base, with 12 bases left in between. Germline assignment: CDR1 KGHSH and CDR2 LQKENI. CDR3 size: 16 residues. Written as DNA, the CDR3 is TGTGCCAGCTCACCTCCTGGTTACGGGAACACCGGGGAGCTGTTTTTT. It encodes CASSPPGYGNTGELFF. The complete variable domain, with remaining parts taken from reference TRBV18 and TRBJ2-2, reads NAGVMQNPRHLVRRRGQEARLRCSPMKGHSHVYWYRQLPEEGLKFMVYLQKENIIDESGMPKERFSAEFPKEGPSILRIQQVVRGDSAAYFCASSPPGYGNTGELFFGEGSRLTVL.

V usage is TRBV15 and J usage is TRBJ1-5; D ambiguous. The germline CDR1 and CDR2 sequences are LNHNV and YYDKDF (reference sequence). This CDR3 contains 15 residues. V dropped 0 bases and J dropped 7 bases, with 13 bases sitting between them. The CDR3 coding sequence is TGTGCCACCAGCAGAGATCGAGTGGGCGGGCAGCCCCAGCATTTT. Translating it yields CATSRDRVGGQPQHF.

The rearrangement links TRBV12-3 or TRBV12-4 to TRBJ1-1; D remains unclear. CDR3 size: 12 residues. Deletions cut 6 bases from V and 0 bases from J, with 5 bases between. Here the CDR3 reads CASRTLNTEAFF. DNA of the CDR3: TGTGCCAGCAGGACATTGAACACTGAAGCTTTCTTT.

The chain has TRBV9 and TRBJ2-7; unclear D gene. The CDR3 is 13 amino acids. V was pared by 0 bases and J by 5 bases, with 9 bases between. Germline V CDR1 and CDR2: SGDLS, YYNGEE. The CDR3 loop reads CASSVDPVHEQYF. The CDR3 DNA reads TGTGCCAGCAGCGTAGATCCTGTCCACGAGCAGTACTTC.

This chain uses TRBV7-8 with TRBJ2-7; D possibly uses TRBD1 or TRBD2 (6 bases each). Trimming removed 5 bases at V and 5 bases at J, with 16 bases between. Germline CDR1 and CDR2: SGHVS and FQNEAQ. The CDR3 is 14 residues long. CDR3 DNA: TGTGCCAGCAGCCCACCGGGGGCTATAAACGAGCAGTACTTC. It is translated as CASSPPGAINEQYF. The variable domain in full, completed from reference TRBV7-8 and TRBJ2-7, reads GAGVSQSPRYKVAKRGQDVALRCDPISGHVSLFWYQQALGQGPEFLTYFQNEAQLDKSGLPSDRFFAERPEGSVSTLKIQRTQQEDSAVYLCASSPPGAINEQYFGPGTRLTVT.

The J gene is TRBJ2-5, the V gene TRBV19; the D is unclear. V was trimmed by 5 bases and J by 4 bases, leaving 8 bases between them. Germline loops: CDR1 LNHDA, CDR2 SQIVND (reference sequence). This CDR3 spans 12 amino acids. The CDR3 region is CASSVAGETQYF. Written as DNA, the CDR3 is TGTGCCAGTAGTGTGGCAGGAGAGACCCAGTACTTC.

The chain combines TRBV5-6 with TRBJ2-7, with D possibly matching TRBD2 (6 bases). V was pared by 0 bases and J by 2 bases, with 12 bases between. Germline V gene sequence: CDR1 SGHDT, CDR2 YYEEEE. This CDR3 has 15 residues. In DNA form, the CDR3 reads TGTGCCAGCAGCTTGGAGGCCGGGGGAACCTACGAGCAGTACTTC. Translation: CASSLEAGGTYEQYF.

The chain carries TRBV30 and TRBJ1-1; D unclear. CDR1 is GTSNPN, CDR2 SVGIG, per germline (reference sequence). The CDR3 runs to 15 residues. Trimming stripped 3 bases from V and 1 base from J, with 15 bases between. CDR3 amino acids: CAWRRPGAKNTEAFF. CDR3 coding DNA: TGTGCCTGGAGGAGACCGGGAGCCAAGAACACTGAAGCTTTCTTT.

CDR3 protein: CSVEFGDSYNEQFF. In nucleotides, the CDR3 is TGCAGCGTTGAATTCGGGGACTCCTACAATGAGCAGTTCTTC. The V and J genes are TRBV29-1 and TRBJ2-1; TRBD2 is a possible D gene (5 bases). This CDR3 has 14 residues. Germline CDR1 reads SQVTM; CDR2 reads ANQGSEA. Trimming cost V 2 bases and J 0 bases, with 8 bases left between them.

CDR3 sequence reads: CASRQGTSATNEKLFF. Here the CDR3 DNA reads TGCGCCAGCAGGCAGGGGACATCTGCAACTAATGAAAAACTGTTTTTT. V gene TRBV5-1 combines with J gene TRBJ1-4, with a weak D call TRBD1 (6 bases). This CDR3 has 16 amino acids. The V and J ends lost 5 bases and 0 bases respectively, with 14 bases between them. Germline V CDR1 and CDR2: SGHRS, YFSETQ. Complete variable domain (other parts from reference TRBV5-1 and TRBJ1-4): KAGVTQTPRYLIKTRGQQVTLSCSPISGHRSVSWYQQTPGQGLQFLFEYFSETQRNKGNFPGRFSGRQFSNSRSEMNVSTLELGDSALYLCASRQGTSATNEKLFFGSGTQLSVL.

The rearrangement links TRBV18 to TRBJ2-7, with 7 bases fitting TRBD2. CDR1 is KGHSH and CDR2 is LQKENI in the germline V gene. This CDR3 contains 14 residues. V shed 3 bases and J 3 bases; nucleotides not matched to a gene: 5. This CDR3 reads CASSPLRDYYEQYF. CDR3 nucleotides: TGTGCCAGCTCACCTCTCCGGGACTACTACGAGCAGTACTTC.

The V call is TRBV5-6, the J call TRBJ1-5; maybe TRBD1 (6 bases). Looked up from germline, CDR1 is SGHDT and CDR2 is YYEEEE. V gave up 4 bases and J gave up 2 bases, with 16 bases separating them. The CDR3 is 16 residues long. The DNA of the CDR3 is TGTGCCAGCAGCATACACGGAAAGGGGGGCAATCAGCCCCAGCATTTT. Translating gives CASSIHGKGGNQPQHF. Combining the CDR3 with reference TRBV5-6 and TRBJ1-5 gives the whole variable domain DAGVTQSPTHLIKTRGQQVTLRCSPKSGHDTVSWYQQALGQGPQFIFQYYEEEERQRGNFPDRFSGHQFPNYSSELNVNALLLGDSALYLCASSIHGKGGNQPQHFGDGTRLSIL.

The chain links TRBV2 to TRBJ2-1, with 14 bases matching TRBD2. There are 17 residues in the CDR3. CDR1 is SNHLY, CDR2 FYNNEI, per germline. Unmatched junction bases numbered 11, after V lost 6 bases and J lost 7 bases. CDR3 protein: CASSPTRLAGGPNEQFF. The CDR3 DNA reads TGTGCCAGCAGCCCAACCAGACTAGCGGGGGGGCCTAATGAGCAGTTCTTC.

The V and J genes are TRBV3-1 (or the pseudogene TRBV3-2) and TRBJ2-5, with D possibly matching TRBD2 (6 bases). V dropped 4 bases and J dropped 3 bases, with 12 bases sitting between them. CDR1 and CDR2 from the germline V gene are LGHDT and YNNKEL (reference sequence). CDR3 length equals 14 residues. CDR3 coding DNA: TGTGCCAGCAGCCCGGGACTTTGGAAAGAGACCCAGTACTTC. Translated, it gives CASSPGLWKETQYF.